This TCR beta chain was sequenced during a study of T cells in tumors after PD-1 blockade. The overall study: During anti-PD-1 treatment, some patients continued daily vismodegib 150 mg.

TCRdb's copy holds only in-frame clones and misses some; the assay was immunoSEQ multiplex PCR. The sample consists of roughly 48,000 clones, 65% to 85% of them appearing once. V lost 7 bases and J 1 base, leaving 13 bases between the germline ends. The germline V gene has CDR1 MDHEN and CDR2 SYDVKM. There are 14 residues in the CDR3. This clone was recorded once. Its target is unknown. Template: tumor biopsy or peripheral blood genomic DNA, about 616-6,004 ng per sample. Study-level results: Blood contained about 38% of the tumor's TCR clonotypes.

The clonotype was recovered from a human donor with basal cell carcinoma. The chain carries TRBV28 and TRBJ1-1, with D possibly TRBD1 on 5 matching bases. Sequenced material: PBMCs, taken before anti-PD-1 treatment. The CDR3 spells CASTLRGANTEAFF. DNA for the CDR3: TGTGCCAGCACCCTTAGGGGCGCGAACACTGAAGCTTTCTTT.